A single sample gave rise to the 5 T cell receptor beta chains below, sequenced in a study of blood T cells in healthy people across ages. A second PCR of 7 to 11 cycles used a sample-barcoded 5' primer and a J-beta primer mix. One entry per CDR3 protein results from TCRdb running MiXCR on the 5' RACE reads. The repertoire consists of approximately 820,000 distinct CDR3 sequences, with more than 40% occurring once and the leading ten covering about a fifth. Sample: blood. The receptors come from a man aged 60 to 75 in good health.

Note on this clonotype: Given a much more abundant clone one base away, this may be a read error. The genes are TRBV20-1 and TRBJ2-1, with 7 nucleotides matching TRBD1. From germline, CDR1 is DFQATT and CDR2 SNEGSKA (reference sequence). The CDR3 totals 15 residues. Trimming cost V 3 bases and J 13 bases; bases outside gene matches: 18. The CDR3 nucleotides are TGCAGTGCTAGGTGGGACAGAGCTTCCCAAGAGACCCAGTTCTTC. It yields the protein CSARWDRASQETQFF.

There are a few counts of this clonotype. The CDR3 nucleotides read TGTGCCAGCAGCTTACCGGCCTCACCACTAGAGACCCAGTACTTC. It specifies CASSLPASPLETQYF. The chain has TRBV11-2 and TRBJ2-5; the D is unclear. This CDR3 comprises 15 residues. CDR1 and CDR2 (germline): SGHAT, FQNNGV. V dropped 2 bases and J dropped 4 bases, with 14 bases sitting between them.

This clonotype has only a few counts. The chain recombines TRBV6-5 with TRBJ1-2; 7 bases fit TRBD1. The CDR3 totals 16 residues. The V segment lost 5 bases and the J segment 0 bases; nucleotides outside the gene matches: 9. Germline CDR1 and CDR2: MNHEY and SVGAGI. The CDR3 nucleotides are TGTGCCAGCAGTAGACAGGGAGGATTAGCTAACTATGGCTACACCTTC. It specifies CASSRQGGLANYGYTF.

At least ten counts were recorded for this clonotype. The chain joins TRBV27 to TRBJ2-7; perhaps TRBD1 as D (5 bases). This CDR3 has 16 residues. CDR1 MNHEY and CDR2 SMNVEV come from the germline V gene (reference sequence). The V end lost 3 bases, the J end lost 2 bases, and 17 bases lay between the germline ends. The CDR3 nucleotides read TGTGCCAGCAGTTTGGGGCCCCCAGGTGACCCCTACGAGCAGTACTTC. Amino acids: CASSLGPPGDPYEQYF.

The rearrangement joins TRBV6-6 to TRBJ2-7; either TRBD1 or TRBD2 may fit D (5 bases each). CDR3 size: 16 residues. Germline CDR1 reads MNHNY; CDR2 reads SVGAGI (reference sequence). Trimming took 6 bases from V and 2 from J, leaving 20 bases between them. CDR3 DNA: TGTGCCAGCAGCCCACGGGAACCGGACATTACCTACGAGCAGTACTTC. It is translated as CASSPREPDITYEQYF.